The next 10 T cell receptor beta chains were all read from a single sample in a study of T cell responses to AZD1222 COVID-19 vaccine. Produced via immunoSEQ multiplex PCR; TCRdb's table is partial and in-frame only. The data hold about 120,000 clones, with roughly 90% observed a single time. The source was peripheral blood, collected on day 0 of AZD1222 vaccination. The source of these receptors is an adult in good health.

The chain is built from TRBV2 and TRBJ1-6; perhaps TRBD1 as D (6 bases). The V end was cut by 5 bases, the J end by 10 bases, with 12 bases between. Germline CDR1 SNHLY, CDR2 FYNNEI. CDR3 length equals 13 residues. The CDR3, as DNA: TGTGCCAGCAGTTACAGGGTTGAATCACCCCTCCACTTT. Protein product: CASSYRVESPLHF.

J is TRBJ1-2 and V is TRBV19, with D unclear. CDR1 and CDR2 (germline): LNHDA, SQIVND (reference sequence). The CDR3 loop spans 13 amino acids. Trimming took off 3 bases at V and 2 bases at J, with 7 bases between the two ends. The CDR3: CASSMDGNYGYTF. DNA of the CDR3: TGTGCCAGTAGTATGGACGGGAACTATGGCTACACCTTC.

The chain links TRBV5-6 to TRBJ1-4; the match to TRBD1 covers 7 bases. Trimming cost V 3 bases and J 8 bases; bases outside gene matches: 10. Looked up from germline, CDR1 is SGHDT and CDR2 is YYEEEE. The CDR3 runs to 15 residues. The CDR3 loop reads CASSSLYRGSEKLFF. The CDR3, as DNA: TGTGCCAGCAGCTCCTTGTACAGGGGTAGCGAAAAACTGTTTTTT.

The chain carries TRBV6-5 and TRBJ2-3; 7 bases map to TRBD1. The CDR3 is 15 amino acids. CDR1 is MNHEY and CDR2 is SVGAGI in the germline V gene. V was pared by 5 bases and J by 3 bases, with 8 bases of the junction left unmatched. The CDR3 loop reads CASSKTPTGTDTQYF. The CDR3 nucleotides read TGTGCCAGCAGTAAAACCCCGACAGGGACAGATACGCAGTATTTT.

J is TRBJ1-1 and V is TRBV3-1 (or the pseudogene TRBV3-2); tentatively, D is TRBD1 (6 bases). V dropped 2 bases and J dropped 5 bases, with 27 bases sitting between them. This CDR3 contains 19 residues. Per the germline V gene, CDR1 is LGHDT and CDR2 is YNNKEL (reference sequence). CDR3 DNA: TGTGCCAGCAGCCAATGGGGGGGCGGGGACTGGGGGCTTGGGACTGAAGCTTTCTTT. Protein sequence: CASSQWGGGDWGLGTEAFF.

This clone occurred a few times. This chain connects TRBV2 to TRBJ2-7; D unclear. This CDR3 has 15 residues. Germline V gene lookup returns CDR1 SNHLY and CDR2 FYNNEI. V lost 2 bases, J lost 0 bases, and 11 bases lay in between. The CDR3 protein is CASSEFSPSSYEQYF. The CDR3 nucleotides read TGTGCCAGCAGTGAATTTAGCCCGAGCTCCTACGAGCAGTACTTC.

The genes are TRBV11-2 and TRBJ1-2, with 12 bases matching TRBD1. Germline lookup yields CDR1 SGHAT and CDR2 FQNNGV. This CDR3 contains 17 residues. The J segment lost 2 bases and the V segment lost 4 bases, leaving 8 bases of the junction unmatched. CDR3 region: CASSSSGTGGANYGYTF. CDR3 nucleotide sequence: TGTGCCAGCAGCTCCTCCGGGACAGGGGGCGCAAACTATGGCTACACCTTC.

This rearrangement joins TRBV7-2 to TRBJ2-6; D unresolved. This CDR3 is 14 amino acids long. The V and J ends lost 5 bases and 0 bases respectively, with 5 bases between them. The germline V gene encodes CDR1 SGHTA and CDR2 FQGNSA. CDR3: CASSPVSGANVLTF. Here the CDR3 DNA reads TGTGCCAGCAGCCCAGTCTCTGGGGCCAACGTCCTGACTTTC.

V and J are TRBV5-1 and TRBJ1-1; TRBD1 is a possible D gene (5 bases). Germline lookup yields CDR1 SGHRS and CDR2 YFSETQ. The ends were cut back, 4 bases at V and 8 bases at J, with 24 bases in the middle. CDR3 length equals 16 residues. The CDR3 DNA reads as TGCGCCAGCAGCGAAGGGGCCGGGCAGGGATCGTTCGAAGCTTTCTTT. Translating it yields CASSEGAGQGSFEAFF.

CDR3 bases: TGCAGCGTTGCGGCAGCGACCTATGGCTACACCTTC. Translated: CSVAAATYGYTF. The chain combines TRBV29-1 with TRBJ1-2; D gene uncertain. Between the trimmed V and J ends, which lost 4 bases and 4 bases, there was a span of 10 bases. Germline V gives CDR1 SQVTM, CDR2 ANQGSEA. The CDR3 loop spans 12 amino acids. The complete variable domain, with remaining parts taken from reference TRBV29-1 and TRBJ1-2, reads SAVISQKPSRDICQRGTSLTIQCQVDSQVTMMFWYRQQPGQSLTLIATANQGSEATYESGFVIDKFPISRPNLTFSTLTVSNMSPEDSSIYLCSVAAATYGYTFGSGTRLTVV.